The 4 T cell receptor beta chains listed next were all sequenced from one sample in a study of cytomegalovirus exposure and HLA in healthy donors. Both 60 Vbeta primers and 13 Jbeta primers went into the PCR. The repertoire was sequenced with immunoSEQ multiplex PCR; TCRdb's copy has only in-frame clones and lacks some. The sample has 95,000 to 110,000 clones; over 9% are singletons. Material for sequencing was PBMCs. These receptor sequences come from a man in his forties or fifties in good health and CMV-seropositive.

J is TRBJ1-2 and V is TRBV28; 9 bases are a match to TRBD1. The germline CDR1 and CDR2 sequences are MDHEN and SYDVKM. The CDR3 is 13 amino acids. Trimming removed 7 bases from V and 7 bases from J; junction bases left unmatched: 7. The CDR3 DNA reads TGTGCCAGCACCCTGACAGGGGGGCTTGGCTACACCTTC. This sequence encodes CASTLTGGLGYTF.

This clone was seen only a few times. The rearrangement uses TRBV10-1 and TRBJ2-7; 10 bases agree with TRBD2. The junction had 2 bases not matched to a gene; V was cut back by 3 bases and J by 3 bases. This CDR3 has 14 residues. The germline CDR1 and CDR2 sequences are WNHNN and SYGVQD (reference sequence). CDR3 sequence reads: CASSELAGSYEQYF. The CDR3 region has the DNA TGCGCCAGCAGTGAACTAGCGGGAAGCTACGAGCAGTACTTC.

In regard to this clone: One end of the junction is discordant with germline, which a read error may explain. The chain is built from TRBV28 and TRBJ1-5, with 8 bases aligning to TRBD1. Looked up from germline, CDR1 is MDHEN and CDR2 is SYDVKM. The CDR3 extends over 15 amino acids. The DNA of the CDR3 is TGTGCCAGCAGACCAACAGGGGGAGGCAATCAGCCCCGGCATTTT. Translated, it gives CASRPTGGGNQPRHF.

This clone was recorded a few times. The chain recombines TRBV5-1 with TRBJ1-5; no clear D. CDR1 is SGHRS, CDR2 YFSETQ, per germline. The germline V and J ends were trimmed by 6 bases and 2 bases, with 12 bases remaining between them. This CDR3 is 14 amino acids long. The CDR3 DNA is TGCGCCAGCACCCGGGTCCCGGGCAATCAGCCCCAGCATTTT. It yields the protein CASTRVPGNQPQHF.